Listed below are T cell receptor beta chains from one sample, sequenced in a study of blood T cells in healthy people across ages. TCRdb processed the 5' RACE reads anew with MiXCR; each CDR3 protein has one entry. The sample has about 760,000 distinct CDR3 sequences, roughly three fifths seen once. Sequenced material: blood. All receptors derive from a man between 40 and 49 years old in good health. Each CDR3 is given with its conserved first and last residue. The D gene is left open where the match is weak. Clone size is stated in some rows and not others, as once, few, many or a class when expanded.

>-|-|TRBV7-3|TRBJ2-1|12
CASSINNNEQFF
TGTGCCAGCAGTATAAATAACAATGAGCAGTTCTTC
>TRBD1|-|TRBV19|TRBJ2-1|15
CASTKGRGPGNEQFF
TGTGCCAGTACCAAGGGCAGGGGGCCGGGCAATGAGCAGTTCTTC
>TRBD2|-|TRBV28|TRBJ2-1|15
CASYLSGGDYNEQFF
TGTGCCAGCTATCTTAGCGGGGGGGATTACAATGAGCAGTTCTTC
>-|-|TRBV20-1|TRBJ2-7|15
CSARVSGLGTYEQYF
TGCAGTGCTAGAGTAAGCGGGCTTGGGACCTACGAGCAGTACTTC
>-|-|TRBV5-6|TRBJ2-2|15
CASSLVGFHTGELFF
TGTGCCAGCAGCTTGGTGGGGTTCCACACCGGGGAGCTGTTTTTT
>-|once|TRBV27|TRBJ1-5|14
CASSFGADNQPQHF
TGTGCCAGCAGTTTCGGTGCAGACAATCAGCCCCAGCATTTT
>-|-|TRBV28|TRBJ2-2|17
CASSLPQIRGDAGELFF
TGTGCCAGCAGTCTCCCGCAGATTAGGGGTGACGCCGGGGAGCTGTTTTTT
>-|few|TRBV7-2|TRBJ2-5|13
CASTDSVLGTQYF
TGTGCCAGCACCGATTCTGTACTAGGCACCCAGTACTTC
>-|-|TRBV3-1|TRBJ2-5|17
CASSPREGPTWGETQYF
TGTGCCAGCAGCCCCAGAGAGGGACCTACCTGGGGAGAGACCCAGTACTTC
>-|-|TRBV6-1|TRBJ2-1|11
CASRPSNEQFF
TGTGCCAGCAGGCCTTCCAATGAGCAGTTCTTC
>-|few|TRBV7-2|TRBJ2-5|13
CASSINHRETQYF
TGTGCCAGCAGCATAAACCACAGGGAGACCCAGTACTTC
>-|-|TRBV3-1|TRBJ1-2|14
CASSPRTRQGGYTF
TGTGCCAGCAGCCCCCGGACAAGGCAGGGTGGCTACACCTTC
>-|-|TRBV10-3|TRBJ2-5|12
CACANYQETQYF
TGTGCTTGTGCCAACTACCAAGAGACCCAGTACTTC
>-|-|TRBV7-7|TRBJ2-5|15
CASSLQAAGQETQYF
TGTGCCAGCAGCTTACAGGCCGCAGGGCAAGAGACCCAGTACTTC
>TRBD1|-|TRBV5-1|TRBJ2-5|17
CASSAGTGGSPGNEQYF
TGCGCCAGCAGCGCGGGGACAGGGGGCTCCCCCGGCAATGAGCAGTACTTC
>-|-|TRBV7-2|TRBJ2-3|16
CASSLGRSRGTDTQYF
TGTGCCAGCAGCTTAGGCCGAAGCAGGGGCACAGATACGCAGTATTTT
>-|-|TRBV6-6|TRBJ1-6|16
CASSAPPNRVNSPLHF
TGTGCCAGCAGTGCTCCCCCGAACAGGGTAAATTCACCCCTCCACTTT
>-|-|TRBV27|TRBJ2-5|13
CASSGQYQETQYF
TGTGCCAGCAGTGGACAGTACCAAGAGACCCAGTACTTC
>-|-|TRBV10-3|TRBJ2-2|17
CAISGWETGANTGELFF
TGTGCCATCAGTGGATGGGAAACCGGGGCGAACACCGGGGAGCTGTTTTTT
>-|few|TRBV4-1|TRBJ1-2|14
CASRRGGWTKGYTF
TGCGCCAGCAGAAGAGGGGGATGGACTAAGGGCTACACCTTC
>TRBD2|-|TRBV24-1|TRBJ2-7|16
CATSGSGSSYYNEQYF
TGTGCCACCAGTGGAAGCGGGAGTTCTTACTACAATGAGCAGTACTTC
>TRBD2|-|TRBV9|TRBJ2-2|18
CASSGTRGAPPNTGELFF
TGTGCCAGCAGCGGGACGCGGGGGGCCCCTCCGAACACCGGGGAGCTGTTTTTT
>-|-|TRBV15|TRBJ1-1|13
CATSREMNTEAFF
TGTGCCACCAGCAGAGAGATGAACACTGAAGCTTTCTTT
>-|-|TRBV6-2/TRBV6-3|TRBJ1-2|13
CASSYSMNYGYTF
TGTGCCAGCAGTTACTCGATGAACTATGGCTACACCTTC
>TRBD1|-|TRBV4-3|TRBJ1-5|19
CASSQGTGPSGASNQPQHF
TGCGCCAGCAGCCAAGGGACAGGTCCTTCTGGAGCAAGCAATCAGCCCCAGCATTTT
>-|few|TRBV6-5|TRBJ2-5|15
CASSWQGSRLETQYF
TGTGCCAGCAGCTGGCAGGGGAGTCGCCTAGAGACCCAGTACTTC
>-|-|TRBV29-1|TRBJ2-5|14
CSVDGTALRETQYF
TGCAGCGTTGACGGTACTGCCCTGAGGGAGACCCAGTACTTC
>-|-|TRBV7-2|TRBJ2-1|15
CASSLASITNNEQFF
TGTGCCAGCAGCTTAGCTTCCATCACAAACAATGAGCAGTTCTTC
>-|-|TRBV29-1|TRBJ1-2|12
CSVTLGGDGYTF
TGCAGCGTTACCTTAGGGGGGGATGGCTACACCTTC
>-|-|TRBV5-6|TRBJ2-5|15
CASSTLASVRETQYF
TGTGCCAGCAGCACCCTCGCCTCGGTGAGGGAGACCCAGTACTTC